These 17 T cell receptor beta chains share one sample of origin, sequenced in a study of blood T cell repertoires in COVID-19. Method: immunoSEQ multiplex PCR; TCRdb's copy keeps in-frame clones and lacks some. The sample lists 250,000 or so clones; nearly 90% were seen once. The sample consisted of peripheral blood. Receptor source: a woman aged 55-75 years with COVID-19, enrolled during active disease.

The sample holds one count of this clone. The rearrangement uses TRBV4-3 and TRBJ2-2, with 7 nucleotides matching TRBD2. Germline CDR1 and CDR2: LGHNA and YSLEER. Trimming removed 0 bases from V and 1 base from J; junction bases left unmatched: 8. The CDR3 runs to 18 residues. The CDR3 loop is CASSQDGGVVGNTGELFF. In DNA, the CDR3 is TGCGCCAGCAGCCAAGATGGGGGGGTAGTTGGGAACACCGGGGAGCTGTTTTTT.

J is TRBJ1-1 and V is TRBV11-2; D is ambiguous. The CDR3 spans 11 residues. V gave up 1 base and J gave up 10 bases, with 7 bases separating them. CDR1 and CDR2 (germline): SGHAT, FQNNGV. The DNA of the CDR3 is TGTGCCAGCAGCTTAGGCGATGGAGCTTTCTTT. This sequence encodes CASSLGDGAFF. The variable domain in full, completed from reference TRBV11-2 and TRBJ1-1, reads EAGVAQSPRYKIIEKRQSVAFWCNPISGHATLYWYQQILGQGPKLLIQFQNNGVVDDSQLPKDRFSAERLKGVDSTLKIQPAKLEDSAVYLCASSLGDGAFFGQGTRLTVV.

The chain recombines TRBV27 with TRBJ1-1, with D perhaps matching TRBD1 (6 bases). Germline CDR1 MNHEY, CDR2 SMNVEV (reference sequence). V lost 0 bases and J 4 bases, leaving 6 bases between the germline ends. CDR3 length: 13 residues. The CDR3 protein is CASSLSGGTEAFF. As DNA, the CDR3 is TGTGCCAGCAGTTTATCAGGGGGCACTGAAGCTTTCTTT.

The chain joins TRBV19 to TRBJ1-1; TRBD1 agrees at 9 bases. The V gene end was trimmed by 9 bases and the J gene end by 11 bases; junction bases not matched to a gene: 13. The germline gives CDR1 LNHDA, CDR2 SQIVND (reference sequence). This CDR3 is 13 amino acids long. In nucleotides, the CDR3 is TGTGCCAGCCGGGACAGGGACGTTCGCGACGCTTTCTTT. Its protein is CASRDRDVRDAFF.

A single count supports this clone. This chain connects TRBV6-1 to TRBJ2-1; D gene unclear. The germline CDR1 and CDR2 sequences are MNHNS and SASEGT. There are 11 residues in the CDR3. V shed 2 bases and J shed 9 bases, with 5 bases lying between them. The CDR3 region is CASSEQVEQFF. The CDR3, as DNA: TGTGCCAGCAGTGAACAGGTTGAGCAGTTCTTC.

The chain's CDR3 is CAWSTIRDRGRTVNSPLHF. In DNA, the CDR3 is TGTGCCTGGAGTACTATTCGCGACAGGGGGCGAACTGTGAATTCACCCCTCCACTTT. This chain connects TRBV30 to TRBJ1-6, with TRBD1 matching 10 bases. The CDR3 covers 19 residues. In germline, CDR1 is GTSNPN, CDR2 SVGIG (reference sequence). The ends lost 2 bases at V and 7 bases at J; junction bases unmatched: 17. Looking up the rest from reference TRBV30 and TRBJ1-6 gives the full variable domain: SQTIHQWPATLVQPVGSPLSLECTVEGTSNPNLYWYRQAAGRGLQLLFYSVGIGQISSEVPQNLSASRPQDRQFILSSKKLLLSDSGFYLCAWSTIRDRGRTVNSPLHFGNGTRLTVT.

This sequence joins TRBV18 and TRBJ2-7; 8 positions match TRBD1. Germline-derived CDR1 and CDR2 are KGHSH and LQKENI. This CDR3 is 16 amino acids long. The trim removed 2 bases at V and 9 bases at J, leaving 15 bases unmatched. The CDR3 protein is CASSPTHRGTFNVQYF. The CDR3 nucleotides are TGTGCCAGCTCACCAACCCACAGGGGGACGTTTAATGTGCAGTACTTC.

J is TRBJ2-7 and V is TRBV7-2, with TRBD2 identical over 14 bases. Unmatched junction bases numbered 5, after V lost 3 bases and J lost 4 bases. Germline V gene lookup returns CDR1 SGHTA and CDR2 FQGNSA. The CDR3 consists of 16 residues. CDR3 loop: CASSFTGTSGGYEQYF. For the CDR3, the DNA is TGTGCCAGCAGCTTTACCGGGACTAGCGGGGGTTACGAGCAGTACTTC.

In its sample, this clone ranks as medium-sized. This chain links TRBV6-4 with TRBJ2-6; D remains ambiguous. V was cut by 3 bases and J by 0 bases, with 3 bases left in between. The CDR3 runs 14 residues. Germline CDR1 reads MRHNA; CDR2 reads SNTAGT. The CDR3 protein is CASSESSGANVLTF. CDR3 bases: TGTGCCAGCAGTGAGAGCTCTGGGGCCAACGTCCTGACTTTC.

The V and J genes are TRBV5-6 and TRBJ1-2; 8 bases map to TRBD1. J gave up 4 bases and V 3 bases, and 5 bases lay outside the gene matches. From germline, CDR1 is SGHDT and CDR2 YYEEEE. The CDR3 totals 14 residues. Here the CDR3 reads CASSYSGTGYGYTF. In DNA, the CDR3 is TGTGCCAGCAGCTACTCCGGGACAGGCTATGGCTACACCTTC.

The rearrangement links TRBV7-2 to TRBJ1-5; TRBD1 aligns across 7 bases. Germline V CDR1 and CDR2: SGHTA, FQGNSA. V was pared by 0 bases and J by 1 base, with 3 bases of the junction left unmatched. The CDR3 contains 16 residues. DNA for the CDR3: TGTGCCAGCAGCTTAGCAGGGGGCGGAAGCAATCAGCCCCAGCATTTT. Protein product: CASSLAGGGSNQPQHF.

V and J are TRBV2 and TRBJ2-2, with 7 bases fitting TRBD2. The V segment lost 6 bases and the J segment 3 bases; nucleotides outside the gene matches: 13. This CDR3 comprises 17 residues. Germline-derived CDR1 and CDR2 are SNHLY and FYNNEI. The CDR3 region is CASRGIRLALDTGELFF. CDR3 nucleotide sequence: TGTGCCAGCAGAGGAATCCGACTAGCCCTCGACACCGGGGAGCTGTTTTTT.

CDR3 DNA: TGTGCCAGCAGTCGACAACAGTATAGCAATCAGCCCCAGCATTTT. This encodes CASSRQQYSNQPQHF. The chain links TRBV6-5 to TRBJ1-5, with no clear D. Trimming took off 5 bases at V and 0 bases at J, with 11 bases between the two ends. CDR1 is MNHEY, CDR2 SVGAGI, per germline. The CDR3 sequence is 15 residues long.

J is TRBJ2-1 and V is TRBV7-9, with D possibly being TRBD2 (6 bases). Germline V CDR1 and CDR2: SEHNR, FQNEAQ (reference sequence). Trimming stripped 2 bases from V and 4 bases from J, with 12 bases between. CDR3 length: 15 amino acids. CDR3 nucleotides: TGTGCCAGCAGCTTAACAAGCGGGCAGTACAATGAGCAGTTCTTC. Its translation: CASSLTSGQYNEQFF.

V gene TRBV19 combines with J gene TRBJ1-4; D unresolved. V was trimmed by 7 bases and J by 0 bases, leaving 12 bases between them. In germline, CDR1 is LNHDA, CDR2 SQIVND (reference sequence). The CDR3 runs to 15 residues. CDR3 nucleotides: TGTGCCAGTAAGACCGGGGATGCAACTAATGAAAAACTGTTTTTT. This sequence encodes CASKTGDATNEKLFF.

The chain has TRBV6-1 and TRBJ1-2; no definite D call. The CDR3 has 17 residues. CDR1 and CDR2 from the germline V gene are MNHNS and SASEGT. V was cut by 4 bases and J by 3 bases, with 21 bases left in between. This chain's CDR3 is CASSALTHPNGDYGYTF. Here the CDR3 DNA reads TGTGCCAGCAGTGCACTCACCCATCCTAACGGGGACTATGGCTACACCTTC.

The CDR3 DNA reads as TGTGCCAGCAGCTTAACGACAGGGTTATATGGCTACACCTTC. Translated, it gives CASSLTTGLYGYTF. The V call is TRBV7-9, the J call TRBJ1-2; 7 nucleotides align to TRBD1. V shed 2 bases, J shed 5 bases, and the junction held 5 bases outside the gene matches. The germline V gene encodes CDR1 SEHNR and CDR2 FQNEAQ (reference sequence). The CDR3 is 14 residues long.